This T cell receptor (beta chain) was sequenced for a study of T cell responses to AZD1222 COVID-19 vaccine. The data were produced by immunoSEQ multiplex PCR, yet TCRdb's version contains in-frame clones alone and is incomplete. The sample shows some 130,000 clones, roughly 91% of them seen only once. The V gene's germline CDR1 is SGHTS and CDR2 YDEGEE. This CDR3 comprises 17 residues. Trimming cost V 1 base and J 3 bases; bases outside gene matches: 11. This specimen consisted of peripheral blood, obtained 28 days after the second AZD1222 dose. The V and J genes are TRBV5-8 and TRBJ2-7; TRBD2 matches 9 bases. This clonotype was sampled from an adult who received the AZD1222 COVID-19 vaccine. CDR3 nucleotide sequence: TGTGCCAGCAGCTTGCGTAAAGGACTAGCGTTGAACTACGAGCAGTACTTC. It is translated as CASSLRKGLALNYEQYF.